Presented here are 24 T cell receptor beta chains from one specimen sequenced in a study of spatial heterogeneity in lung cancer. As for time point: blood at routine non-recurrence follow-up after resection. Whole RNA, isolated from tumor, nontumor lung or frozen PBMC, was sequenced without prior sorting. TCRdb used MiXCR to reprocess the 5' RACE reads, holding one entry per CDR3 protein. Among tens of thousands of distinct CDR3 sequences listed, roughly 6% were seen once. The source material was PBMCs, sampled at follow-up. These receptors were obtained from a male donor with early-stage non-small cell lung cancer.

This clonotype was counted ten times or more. The CDR3 here is CASSQDGSYNEKLFF. CDR3 DNA sequence: TGTGCCAGCAGCCAAGATGGGTCTTATAATGAAAAACTGTTTTTT. V and J are TRBV4-2 and TRBJ1-4; unclear D gene. The length of the CDR3 is 15 residues. V was pared by 0 bases and J by 4 bases, with 9 bases between. The germline V gene has CDR1 LGHNA and CDR2 YNFKEQ.

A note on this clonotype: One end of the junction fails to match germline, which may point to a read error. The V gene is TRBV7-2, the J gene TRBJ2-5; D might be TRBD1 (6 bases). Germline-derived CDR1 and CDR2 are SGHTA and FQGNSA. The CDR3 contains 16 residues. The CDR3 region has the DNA TGTGTCAGCAGCTTAGTAGCAGGGGATTTGGCAGAGACCCAGTACTTC. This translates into CVSSLVAGDLAETQYF.

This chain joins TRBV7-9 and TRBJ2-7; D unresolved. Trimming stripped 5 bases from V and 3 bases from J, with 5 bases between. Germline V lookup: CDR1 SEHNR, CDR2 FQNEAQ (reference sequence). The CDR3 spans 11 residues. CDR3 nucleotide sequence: TGTGCCAGCAGCCTGGACTACGAGCAGTACGTC. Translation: CASSLDYEQYV.

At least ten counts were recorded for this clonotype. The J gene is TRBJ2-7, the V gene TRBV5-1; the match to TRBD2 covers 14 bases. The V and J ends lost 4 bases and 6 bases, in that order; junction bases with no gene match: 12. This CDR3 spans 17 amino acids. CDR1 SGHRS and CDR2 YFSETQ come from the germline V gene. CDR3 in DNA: TGCGCCAGCAGCGAGTTCCCCGGGACTAGCGGGAGAAGCGAGCAGTACGTC. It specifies CASSEFPGTSGRSEQYV.

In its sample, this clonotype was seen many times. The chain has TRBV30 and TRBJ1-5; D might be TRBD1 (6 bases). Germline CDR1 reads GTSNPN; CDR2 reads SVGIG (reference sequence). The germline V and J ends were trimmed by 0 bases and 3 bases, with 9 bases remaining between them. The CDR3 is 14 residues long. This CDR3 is CAWSVDRNNQPQHF. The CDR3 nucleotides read TGTGCCTGGAGTGTCGACAGGAACAATCAGCCCCAGCATTTT.

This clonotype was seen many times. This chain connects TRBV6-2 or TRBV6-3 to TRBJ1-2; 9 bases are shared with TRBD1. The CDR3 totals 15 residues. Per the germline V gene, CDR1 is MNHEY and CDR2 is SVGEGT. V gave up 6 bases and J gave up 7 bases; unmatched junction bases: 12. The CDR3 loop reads CASRSTGGYLVGYTF. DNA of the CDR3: TGTGCCAGCAGATCGACAGGGGGATACCTAGTTGGCTACACCTTC.

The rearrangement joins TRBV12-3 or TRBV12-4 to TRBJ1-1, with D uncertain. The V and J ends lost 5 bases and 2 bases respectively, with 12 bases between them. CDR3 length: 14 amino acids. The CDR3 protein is CASSIHRSNTEAFF. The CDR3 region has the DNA TGTGCCAGCAGTATACACAGATCAAACACTGAAGCTTTCTTT.

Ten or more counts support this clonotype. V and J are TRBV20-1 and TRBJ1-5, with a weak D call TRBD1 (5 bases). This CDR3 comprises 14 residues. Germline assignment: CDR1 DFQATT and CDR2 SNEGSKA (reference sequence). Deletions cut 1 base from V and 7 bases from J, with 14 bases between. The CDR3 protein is CSARGGESSQPQHF. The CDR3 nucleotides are TGCAGTGCTAGAGGGGGGGAATCGAGCCAGCCCCAGCATTTT.

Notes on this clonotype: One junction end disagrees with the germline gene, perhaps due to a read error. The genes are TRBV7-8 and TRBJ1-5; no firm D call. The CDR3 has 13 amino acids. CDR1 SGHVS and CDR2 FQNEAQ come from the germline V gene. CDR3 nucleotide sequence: TGTGCCAGCAGTAGGTCGCAATATCACCCCCAGCATTTT. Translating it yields CASSRSQYHPQHF.

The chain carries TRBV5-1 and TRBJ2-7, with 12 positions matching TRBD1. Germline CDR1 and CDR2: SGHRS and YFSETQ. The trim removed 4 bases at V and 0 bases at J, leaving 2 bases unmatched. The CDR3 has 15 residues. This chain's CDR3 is CASSRGQGASYEQYF. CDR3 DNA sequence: TGCGCCAGCAGCCGGGGACAGGGGGCCTCCTACGAGCAGTACTTC. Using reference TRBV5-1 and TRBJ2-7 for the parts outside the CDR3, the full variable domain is KAGVTQTPRYLIKTRGQQVTLSCSPISGHRSVSWYQQTPGQGLQFLFEYFSETQRNKGNFPGRFSGRQFSNSRSEMNVSTLELGDSALYLCASSRGQGASYEQYFGPGTRLTVT.

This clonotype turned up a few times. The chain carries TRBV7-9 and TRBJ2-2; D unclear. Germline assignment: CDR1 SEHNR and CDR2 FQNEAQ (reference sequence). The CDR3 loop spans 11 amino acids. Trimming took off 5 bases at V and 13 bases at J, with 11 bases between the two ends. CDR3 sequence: CASSDKYWLFF. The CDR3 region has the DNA TGTGCCAGCAGCGACAAGTACTGGCTGTTTTTT.

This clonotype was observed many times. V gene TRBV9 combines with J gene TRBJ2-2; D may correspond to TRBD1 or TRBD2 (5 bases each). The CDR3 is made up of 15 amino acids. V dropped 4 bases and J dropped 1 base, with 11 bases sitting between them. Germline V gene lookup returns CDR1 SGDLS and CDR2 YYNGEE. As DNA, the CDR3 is TGTGCCAGCAGCATCCGGGACCGGAACACCGGGGAGCTGTTTTTT. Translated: CASSIRDRNTGELFF.

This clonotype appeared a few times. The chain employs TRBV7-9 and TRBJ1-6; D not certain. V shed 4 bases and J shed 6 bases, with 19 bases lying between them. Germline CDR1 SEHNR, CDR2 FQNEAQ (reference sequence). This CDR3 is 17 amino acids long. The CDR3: CASSSHDMDGSNSPLHF. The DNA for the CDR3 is TGTGCCAGCAGCTCTCACGACATGGACGGAAGTAATTCACCCCTCCACTTT.

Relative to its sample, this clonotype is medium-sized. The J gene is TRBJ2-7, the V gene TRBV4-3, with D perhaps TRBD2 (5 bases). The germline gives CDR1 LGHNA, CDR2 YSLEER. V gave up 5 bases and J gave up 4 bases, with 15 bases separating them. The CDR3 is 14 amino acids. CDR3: CASSSGLGSYEQYF. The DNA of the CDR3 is TGCGCCAGCAGCTCTGGACTGGGAAGTTACGAGCAGTACTTC.

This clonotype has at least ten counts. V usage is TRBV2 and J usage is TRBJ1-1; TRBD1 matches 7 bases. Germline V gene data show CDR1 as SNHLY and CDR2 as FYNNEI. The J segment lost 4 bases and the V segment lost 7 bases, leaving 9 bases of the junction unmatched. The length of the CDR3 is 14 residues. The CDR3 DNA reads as TGTGCCAGCACCCCCCAGGGGGGCGTCACTGAAGCTTTCTTT. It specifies CASTPQGGVTEAFF.

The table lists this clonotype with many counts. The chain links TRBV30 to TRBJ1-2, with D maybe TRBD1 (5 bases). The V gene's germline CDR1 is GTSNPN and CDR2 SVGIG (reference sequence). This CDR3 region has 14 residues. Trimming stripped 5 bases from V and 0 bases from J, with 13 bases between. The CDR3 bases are TGTGCCTGGGGCGGGACCGCAGCTAACTATGGCTACACCTTC. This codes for CAWGGTAANYGYTF.

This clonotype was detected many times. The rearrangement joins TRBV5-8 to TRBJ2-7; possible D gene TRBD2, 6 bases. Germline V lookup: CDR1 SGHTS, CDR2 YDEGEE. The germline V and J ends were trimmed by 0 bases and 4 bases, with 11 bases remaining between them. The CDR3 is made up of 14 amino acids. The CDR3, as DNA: TGTGCCAGCAGCTTGGGCGCGGGGTCGTACGAGCAGTACGTC. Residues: CASSLGAGSYEQYV.

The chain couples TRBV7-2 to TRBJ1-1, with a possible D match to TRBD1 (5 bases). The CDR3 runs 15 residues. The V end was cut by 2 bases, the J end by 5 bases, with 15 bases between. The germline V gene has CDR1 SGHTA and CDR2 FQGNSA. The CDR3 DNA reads TGTGCCAGCAGCTTACATTCAGGGAGCAGGACTGAAGCTTTCTTT. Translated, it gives CASSLHSGSRTEAFF. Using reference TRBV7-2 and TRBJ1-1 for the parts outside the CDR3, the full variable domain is GAGVSQSPSNKVTEKGKDVELRCDPISGHTALYWYRQSLGQGLEFLIYFQGNSAPDKSGLPSDRFSAERTGGSVSTLTIQRTQQEDSAVYLCASSLHSGSRTEAFFGQGTRLTVV.

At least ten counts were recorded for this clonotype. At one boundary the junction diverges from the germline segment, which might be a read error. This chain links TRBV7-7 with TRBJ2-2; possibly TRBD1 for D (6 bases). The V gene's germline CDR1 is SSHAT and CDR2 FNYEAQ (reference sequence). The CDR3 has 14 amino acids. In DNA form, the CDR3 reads TGTGCTAGCAGGACAGACTTGAACACCGGGGAGCTGTTTTTT. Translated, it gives CASRTDLNTGELFF.

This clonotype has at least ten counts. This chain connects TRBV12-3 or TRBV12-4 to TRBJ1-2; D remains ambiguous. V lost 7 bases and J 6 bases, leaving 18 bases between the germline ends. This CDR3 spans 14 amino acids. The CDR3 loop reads CASTHEAIVNGYTF. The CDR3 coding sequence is TGTGCCAGCACACACGAGGCGATTGTAAATGGCTACACCTTC.

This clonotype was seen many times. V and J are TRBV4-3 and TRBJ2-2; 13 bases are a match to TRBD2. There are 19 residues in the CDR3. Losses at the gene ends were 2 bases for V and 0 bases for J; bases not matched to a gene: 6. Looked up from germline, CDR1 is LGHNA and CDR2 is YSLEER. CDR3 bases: TGCGCCAGCAGCCAACTGACTAGCGGGAGGATTACGAACACCGGGGAGCTGTTTTTT. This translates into CASSQLTSGRITNTGELFF.

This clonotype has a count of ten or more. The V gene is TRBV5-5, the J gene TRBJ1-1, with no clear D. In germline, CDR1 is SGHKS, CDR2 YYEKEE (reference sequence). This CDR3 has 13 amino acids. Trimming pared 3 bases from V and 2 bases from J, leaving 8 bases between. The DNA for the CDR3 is TGTGCCAGCAGCTGGGGAGAAAACACTGAAGCTTTCTTT. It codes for CASSWGENTEAFF.

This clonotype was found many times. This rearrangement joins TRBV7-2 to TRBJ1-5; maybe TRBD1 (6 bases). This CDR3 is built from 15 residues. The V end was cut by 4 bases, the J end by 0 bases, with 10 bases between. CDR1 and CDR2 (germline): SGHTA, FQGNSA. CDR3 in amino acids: CASSYTGNSNQPQHF. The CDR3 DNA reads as TGTGCCAGCAGCTATACAGGGAATAGCAATCAGCCCCAGCATTTT.

CDR3: CASSRTSGGADEQFF. The CDR3 nucleotides are TGTGCCAGCAGCCGGACTAGCGGGGGGGCGGATGAGCAGTTCTTC. V and J are TRBV9 and TRBJ2-1; TRBD2 matches at 15 bases. Germline lookup yields CDR1 SGDLS and CDR2 YYNGEE. This CDR3 region has 15 residues. The J segment lost 8 bases and the V segment lost 4 bases, leaving 4 bases of the junction unmatched. Full variable domain (missing parts from reference TRBV9 and TRBJ2-1): DSGVTQTPKHLITATGQRVTLRCSPRSGDLSVYWYQQSLDQGLQFLIQYYNGEERAKGNILERFSAQQFPDLHSELNLSSLELGDSALYFCASSRTSGGADEQFFGPGTRLTVL.